Following are 32 T cell receptor beta chains from one sample sequenced in a study of T cells after yellow fever vaccination. TCRdb reanalysed the 5' RACE reads using MiXCR and keeps one entry per CDR3 protein. The sample yields 200,000 to 300,000 distinct CDR3 sequences, less than 9% seen once. The specimen comprised CD4+ T cells sorted from PBMCs, sampled 15 days after the yellow fever booster vaccination. The origin of the receptors is a man younger than 45 who received the YFV17D yellow fever vaccine.

This clonotype has a handful of counts. The genes are TRBV3-1 and TRBJ2-1; TRBD2 matches at 12 bases. The CDR3 is made up of 15 amino acids. With 1 base clipped from V and 10 bases from J, the junction kept 5 bases outside the gene matches. In germline, CDR1 is LGHDT, CDR2 YNNKEL (reference sequence). CDR3 sequence (DNA): TGTGCCAGCAGCCAAGGACTAGCGGGAGCCGTCGAGCAGTTCTTC. Its translation is CASSQGLAGAVEQFF.

The chain links TRBV7-2 to TRBJ1-2; no definite D call. Per the germline V gene, CDR1 is SGHTA and CDR2 is FQGNSA. The CDR3 covers 15 residues. Trimming took 0 bases from V and 0 from J, leaving 8 bases between them. CDR3 amino acids: CASSLAPGANYGYTF. In DNA, the CDR3 is TGTGCCAGCAGCTTAGCCCCGGGAGCTAACTATGGCTACACCTTC.

The sample holds a few counts of this clonotype. This rearrangement joins TRBV19 to TRBJ2-7; TRBD2 might be the D (6 bases). Germline values: CDR1 LNHDA, CDR2 SQIVND (reference sequence). V was trimmed by 8 bases and J by 0 bases, leaving 11 bases between them. This CDR3 is 13 amino acids long. This chain's CDR3 is CASHGTSSYEQYF. The CDR3, as DNA: TGTGCCAGTCACGGGACTTCCTCCTACGAGCAGTACTTC.

This clonotype showed up just a few times. The chain uses TRBV29-1 and TRBJ2-1, with D hard to call. The CDR3 extends over 16 amino acids. Deletions cut 3 bases from V and 4 bases from J, with 19 bases between. Germline V gene data show CDR1 as SQVTM and CDR2 as ANQGSEA. For the CDR3, the DNA is TGCAGCGTTGAGGCTGGGATAGCTGAAGCTTACAATGAGCAGTTCTTC. This encodes CSVEAGIAEAYNEQFF.

This rearrangement joins TRBV11-2 to TRBJ2-4, with TRBD2 identical over 12 bases. CDR1 is SGHAT, CDR2 FQNNGV, per germline. Trimming at V came to 4 bases and at J to 7 bases, leaving 2 bases not matched to a gene. This CDR3 contains 14 residues. In DNA, the CDR3 is TGTGCCAGCAGCTACGGACTAGCGGGGAACATTCAGTACTTC. This gives the protein CASSYGLAGNIQYF.

The chain carries TRBV5-1 and TRBJ2-7; D is unclear. The germline V and J ends were trimmed by 0 bases and 5 bases, with 9 bases remaining between them. From germline, CDR1 is SGHRS and CDR2 YFSETQ. This CDR3 comprises 13 residues. In DNA, the CDR3 is TGCGCCAGCAGCTTGGCCCGGCAAAACGAGCAGTACTTC. It encodes CASSLARQNEQYF. Based on the CDR3 plus reference TRBV5-1 and TRBJ2-7, the full variable domain is KAGVTQTPRYLIKTRGQQVTLSCSPISGHRSVSWYQQTPGQGLQFLFEYFSETQRNKGNFPGRFSGRQFSNSRSEMNVSTLELGDSALYLCASSLARQNEQYFGPGTRLTVT.

The chain joins TRBV5-1 to TRBJ2-6; D ambiguous. The germline V and J ends were trimmed by 0 bases and 0 bases, with 16 bases remaining between them. CDR3 length: 19 amino acids. From germline, CDR1 is SGHRS and CDR2 YFSETQ. CDR3 amino acids: CASSLGTGGSLSGANVLTF. The CDR3 bases are TGCGCCAGCAGCTTGGGGACCGGCGGATCCCTCTCTGGGGCCAACGTCCTGACTTTC.

The genes are TRBV18 and TRBJ2-3; D tentatively fits TRBD1 or TRBD2 (5 bases each). The CDR3 has 19 residues. Germline-derived CDR1 and CDR2 are KGHSH and LQKENI. Trimming stripped 4 bases from V and 2 bases from J, with 25 bases between. CDR3 amino acids: CASSLTTGPNKVLTDTQYF. The CDR3 DNA is TGTGCCAGCTCACTTACAACGGGACCTAACAAAGTCCTCACAGATACGCAGTATTTT.

This clonotype was counted many times. CDR3 in amino acids: CAISPGRGQGATDTQYF. The CDR3 DNA is TGTGCCATCAGTCCCGGGAGAGGGCAGGGGGCCACAGATACGCAGTATTTT. The chain recombines TRBV10-3 with TRBJ2-3; 8 nucleotides line up with TRBD1. The CDR3 length is 17 residues. V lost 5 bases to trimming and J lost 2 bases; unmatched junction nucleotides: 12. The germline V gene has CDR1 ENHRY and CDR2 SYGVKD.

This clonotype has more than one count but fewer than ten. The gene calls are TRBV20-1 and TRBJ2-7; D is perhaps TRBD2 (5 bases). Germline CDR1 DFQATT, CDR2 SNEGSKA (reference sequence). This CDR3 contains 12 residues. The V end lost 5 bases, the J end lost 6 bases, and 14 bases lay between the germline ends. The CDR3 nucleotides are TGCAGTGCTGCCCGGATTCGGGGCGAGCAGTACTTC. It codes for CSAARIRGEQYF.

Many counts were recorded for this clonotype. The chain has TRBV11-2 and TRBJ2-5; 8 bases map to TRBD1. Germline assignment: CDR1 SGHAT and CDR2 FQNNGV. After removal of 7 bases from V and 5 bases from J, the junction contained 6 bases not matched to a gene. The CDR3 has 13 residues. CDR3: CASIPGDRETQYF. Here the CDR3 DNA reads TGTGCCAGCATCCCAGGGGACAGGGAGACCCAGTACTTC.

The chain combines TRBV6-2 or TRBV6-3 with TRBJ2-7, with D possibly being TRBD1 (7 bases). The germline V gene encodes CDR1 MNHEY and CDR2 SVGEGT. This CDR3 has 13 amino acids. Trimming pared 8 bases from V and 3 bases from J, leaving 14 bases between. DNA of the CDR3: TGTGCCAGCCGGCGGGGACAGATCTACGAGCAGTACTTC. Translated, it gives CASRRGQIYEQYF.

V and J are TRBV29-1 and TRBJ2-7, with 8 bases lining up with TRBD1. Trimming at V came to 6 bases and at J to 7 bases, leaving 11 bases not matched to a gene. From germline, CDR1 is SQVTM and CDR2 ANQGSEA. CDR3 size: 13 residues. The CDR3 loop reads CSVQGATSREQYF. The CDR3 nucleotides are TGCAGCGTCCAGGGGGCGACGTCTAGGGAGCAGTACTTC.

Ten or more counts support this clonotype. The genes are TRBV3-1 and TRBJ2-2; 10 positions match TRBD2. V lost 0 bases and J lost 2; bases outside the gene matches: 9. This CDR3 comprises 19 residues. Germline assignment: CDR1 LGHDT and CDR2 YNNKEL (reference sequence). The CDR3 DNA reads as TGTGCCAGCAGCCAAGAGGGATGGAGGACTAGCGGTAACACCGGGGAGCTGTTTTTT. It is translated as CASSQEGWRTSGNTGELFF.

As for this clonotype: Its ends do not fully match the called genes, so a read error is possible. The chain combines TRBV3-1 with TRBJ2-3; the D gene is possibly TRBD2 (5 bases). The CDR3 has 13 amino acids. Germline V gene sequence: CDR1 LGHDT, CDR2 YNNKEL (reference sequence). CDR3 DNA sequence: TGTACCAGCAGCCAAGTTGACGGAGGTACGCAGTATTTT. Its translation: CTSSQVDGGTQYF.

The chain combines TRBV5-1 with TRBJ1-4; no clear D. CDR1 and CDR2 from the germline V gene are SGHRS and YFSETQ. The V and J ends lost 0 bases and 0 bases respectively, with 6 bases between them. The CDR3 spans 15 residues. The CDR3 loop reads CASSLDSATNEKLFF. CDR3 in DNA: TGCGCCAGCAGCTTGGACAGCGCAACTAATGAAAAACTGTTTTTT.

V usage is TRBV7-9 and J usage is TRBJ2-7; 8 positions match TRBD2. CDR3 length: 15 residues. CDR1 and CDR2 (germline): SEHNR, FQNEAQ (reference sequence). V lost 5 bases and J lost 0; bases outside the gene matches: 6. CDR3 DNA: TGTGCCAGCAGCCCAGGGACTAGGATCTCCTACGAGCAGTACTTC. The encoded protein is CASSPGTRISYEQYF.

This clonotype was detected a few times. V gene TRBV20-1 combines with J gene TRBJ1-1; possible D gene TRBD1, 5 bases. CDR3 length: 12 amino acids. Trimming removed 2 bases at V and 6 bases at J, with 10 bases between. Germline assignment: CDR1 DFQATT and CDR2 SNEGSKA (reference sequence). CDR3 region: CSARPGTSEAFF. The DNA of the CDR3 is TGCAGTGCTAGACCGGGGACTTCTGAAGCTTTCTTT.

This clonotype was seen only a few times. The rearrangement uses TRBV20-1 and TRBJ2-1; D is perhaps TRBD2 (6 bases). The CDR3 is 15 residues long. CDR1 and CDR2 (germline): DFQATT, SNEGSKA (reference sequence). V was pared by 2 bases and J by 0 bases, with 11 bases between. CDR3 region: CSARMGGSSYNEQFF. The CDR3 region has the DNA TGCAGTGCTAGAATGGGGGGTAGCTCCTACAATGAGCAGTTCTTC.

This chain connects TRBV6-2 or TRBV6-3 to TRBJ1-5; D gene ambiguous. The CDR3 length is 16 residues. Germline V gene data show CDR1 as MNHEY and CDR2 as SVGEGT. V was pared by 8 bases and J by 4 bases, with 21 bases between. The CDR3 protein is CASARSLTRKNQPQHF. CDR3 coding DNA: TGTGCCAGCGCGAGAAGTCTAACCCGTAAAAATCAGCCCCAGCATTTT.

This clonotype was counted between two and nine times. V is TRBV30 and J is TRBJ2-7; 12 bases align to TRBD2. With V trimmed by 3 bases and J by 0 bases, 12 bases remained unmatched. The CDR3 is made up of 18 amino acids. CDR1 is GTSNPN, CDR2 SVGIG, per germline (reference sequence). The CDR3 spells CAWRGDWTSGTTSYEQYF. DNA of the CDR3: TGTGCCTGGAGGGGCGACTGGACTAGCGGGACGACCTCCTACGAGCAGTACTTC.

This clonotype was counted between two and nine times. The chain employs TRBV7-2 and TRBJ1-6; 7 nucleotides align to TRBD1. Germline values: CDR1 SGHTA, CDR2 FQGNSA. This CDR3 region has 15 residues. Trimming at V came to 3 bases and at J to 5 bases, leaving 4 bases not matched to a gene. CDR3 in DNA: TGTGCCAGCAGCTTGACAGGGTCGGATAATTCACCCCTCCACTTT. It is translated as CASSLTGSDNSPLHF. The whole variable domain, remainder taken from reference TRBV7-2 and TRBJ1-6, is GAGVSQSPSNKVTEKGKDVELRCDPISGHTALYWYRQSLGQGLEFLIYFQGNSAPDKSGLPSDRFSAERTGGSVSTLTIQRTQQEDSAVYLCASSLTGSDNSPLHFGNGTRLTVT.

The sample holds a few counts of this clonotype. The chain recombines TRBV20-1 with TRBJ2-7, with 8 bases fitting TRBD1. V lost 3 bases, J lost 3 bases, and 7 bases stayed unmatched. CDR3 length: 14 residues. Germline CDR1 DFQATT, CDR2 SNEGSKA (reference sequence). CDR3 sequence (DNA): TGCAGTGCTAGCCTACAGACAGGGGACTACGAGCAGTACTTC. This gives the protein CSASLQTGDYEQYF.

This clonotype was detected many times. The V call is TRBV10-3, the J call TRBJ2-3, with a weak D call TRBD2 (5 bases). Germline CDR1 and CDR2: ENHRY and SYGVKD. The length of the CDR3 is 15 residues. The V and J ends lost 6 bases and 5 bases respectively, with 18 bases between them. The CDR3 loop reads CAIRRSGAEGDTQYF. DNA of the CDR3: TGTGCCATCAGGAGAAGCGGCGCCGAGGGAGATACGCAGTATTTT.

The chain has TRBV6-2 or TRBV6-3 and TRBJ2-1, with 8 bases matching TRBD2. Per germline, CDR1 MNHEY and CDR2 SVGEGT. The CDR3 covers 17 residues. Trimming at V came to 0 bases and at J to 3 bases, leaving 7 bases not matched to a gene. The CDR3 spells CASSYSGSGMVYNEQFF. CDR3 DNA sequence: TGTGCCAGCAGTTACTCAGGTAGCGGGATGGTCTACAATGAGCAGTTCTTC.

This clonotype has only a few counts. The CDR3 DNA is TGTGCCAGCAGCACAGCCCTAGGTTTTACCCAAAGAGGATTCGAGCAGTACTTC. Protein: CASSTALGFTQRGFEQYF. This rearrangement joins TRBV6-2 or TRBV6-3 to TRBJ2-7; D unresolved. The CDR3 is 18 amino acids. CDR1 is MNHEY and CDR2 is SVGEGT in the germline V gene. Between the trimmed V and J ends, which lost 6 bases and 6 bases, there was a span of 30 bases.

The sample holds many counts of this clonotype. The chain has TRBV20-1 and TRBJ2-3; D call uncertain. Trimming stripped 0 bases from V and 3 bases from J, with 7 bases between. Germline V gene sequence: CDR1 DFQATT, CDR2 SNEGSKA (reference sequence). This CDR3 is 13 amino acids long. CDR3 sequence reads: CSARDRTTDTQYF. The CDR3 region has the DNA TGCAGTGCTAGAGATCGGACGACAGATACGCAGTATTTT.

This clonotype was recorded at least ten times. J is TRBJ2-1 and V is TRBV7-2; 7 nucleotides match TRBD2. Germline trimming cut 0 bases from V and 4 bases from J; bases unmatched to any gene: 12. The germline V gene encodes CDR1 SGHTA and CDR2 FQGNSA. The CDR3 is 18 residues long. The CDR3 DNA is TGTGCCAGCAGCTTAGCCACGGCTCTAGCTAGCGGATACAATGAGCAGTTCTTC. It codes for CASSLATALASGYNEQFF.

This chain connects TRBV7-3 to TRBJ2-3; D is unresolved. Deletions cut 4 bases from V and 3 bases from J, with 14 bases between. The CDR3 has 15 residues. The germline V gene has CDR1 SGHTA and CDR2 FQGTGA. The CDR3 region is CASSSSGSRTDTQYF. Written as DNA, the CDR3 is TGTGCCAGCAGCTCCTCGGGTAGTCGGACAGATACGCAGTATTTT.

A few counts support this clonotype. The chain employs TRBV24-1 and TRBJ2-1, with D perhaps matching TRBD2 (6 bases). Trimming shortened V by 4 bases and J by 8 bases, and 20 bases separated the two germline ends. The germline CDR1 and CDR2 sequences are KGHDR and SFDVKD. This CDR3 is built from 16 residues. CDR3 in amino acids: CATSDPTSSRFDEQFF. The CDR3 region has the DNA TGTGCCACCAGTGACCCTACTAGCTCGAGGTTCGATGAGCAGTTCTTC.

The chain uses TRBV27 and TRBJ1-1, with D possibly being TRBD1 (6 bases). The CDR3 loop spans 14 amino acids. Germline assignment: CDR1 MNHEY and CDR2 SMNVEV (reference sequence). V lost 5 bases and J 2 bases, leaving 12 bases between the germline ends. This CDR3 reads CASSTRTANTEAFF. The CDR3 coding sequence is TGTGCCAGCAGTACGAGGACAGCTAACACTGAAGCTTTCTTT.

This clonotype was seen at least ten times. This chain connects TRBV20-1 to TRBJ2-1; the match to TRBD2 covers 12 bases. Trimming removed 2 bases from V and 5 bases from J; junction bases left unmatched: 4. Germline loops: CDR1 DFQATT, CDR2 SNEGSKA (reference sequence). The CDR3 covers 15 residues. The CDR3 nucleotides read TGCAGTGCTAGATCCTCTAGCGGGAGGGACAATGAGCAGTTCTTC. Translating it yields CSARSSSGRDNEQFF.